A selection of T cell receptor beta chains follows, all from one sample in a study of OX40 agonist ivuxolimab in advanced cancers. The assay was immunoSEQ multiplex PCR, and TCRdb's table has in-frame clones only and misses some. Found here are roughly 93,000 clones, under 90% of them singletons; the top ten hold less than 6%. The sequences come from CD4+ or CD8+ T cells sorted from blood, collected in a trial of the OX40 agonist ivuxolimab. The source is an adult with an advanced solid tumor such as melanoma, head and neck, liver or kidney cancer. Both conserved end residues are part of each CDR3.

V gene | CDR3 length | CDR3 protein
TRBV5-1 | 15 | CASSWTGAANTEAFF
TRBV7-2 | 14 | CASSPGGAIGELFF
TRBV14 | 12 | CASSRGENTIYF
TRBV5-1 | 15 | CASSLEIQLTDTQYF
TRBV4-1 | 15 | CASSQEVSYPYEQYF
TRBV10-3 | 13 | CAISGQGDQPQHF
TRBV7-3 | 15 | CASSADAGGQGEQYF
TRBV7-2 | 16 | CASSRQLAGGQDTQYF
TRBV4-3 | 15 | CASSLTRESYNEQFF
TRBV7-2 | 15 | CASSSRGPTGNTIYF
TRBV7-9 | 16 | CASSPIKLSSYNEQFF
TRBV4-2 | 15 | CASSLGIGFNNEQFF
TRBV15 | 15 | CATSRDPGGDYGYTF
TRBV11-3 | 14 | CASSSGGVGTEAFF
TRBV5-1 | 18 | CASSPAGGGVRVNTEAFF
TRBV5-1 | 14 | CASSPEGPSYEQYF
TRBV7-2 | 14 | CASSLKQGTGELFF
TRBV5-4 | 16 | CASSYALAGGRNEQFF
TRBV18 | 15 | CASPSGTPNTGELFF
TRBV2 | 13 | CASSDSGDYGYTF
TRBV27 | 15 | CASRTGTGSSYEQYF
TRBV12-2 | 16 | CASRLVVAGGTYEQYF
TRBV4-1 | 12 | CASSSEGGGYTF